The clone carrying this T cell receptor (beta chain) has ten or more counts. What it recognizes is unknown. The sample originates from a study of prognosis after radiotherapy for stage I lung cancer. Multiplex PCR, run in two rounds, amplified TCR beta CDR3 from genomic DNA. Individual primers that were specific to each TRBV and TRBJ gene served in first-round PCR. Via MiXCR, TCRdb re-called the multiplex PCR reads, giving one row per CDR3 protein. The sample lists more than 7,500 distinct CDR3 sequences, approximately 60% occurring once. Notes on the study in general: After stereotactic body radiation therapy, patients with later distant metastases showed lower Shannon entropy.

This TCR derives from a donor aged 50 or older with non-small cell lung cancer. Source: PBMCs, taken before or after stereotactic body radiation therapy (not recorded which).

The CDR3 DNA reads as TGCGCCAGCAGCTTGGGGGACTATGGCTACACCTTC. It encodes CASSLGDYGYTF. V is TRBV5-1 and J is TRBJ1-2; no reliable D call. The germline V gene encodes CDR1 SGHRS and CDR2 YFSETQ. The V end was cut by 0 bases, the J end by 3 bases, with 3 bases between. The CDR3 totals 12 residues. Complete variable domain (other parts from reference TRBV5-1 and TRBJ1-2): KAGVTQTPRYLIKTRGQQVTLSCSPISGHRSVSWYQQTPGQGLQFLFEYFSETQRNKGNFPGRFSGRQFSNSRSEMNVSTLELGDSALYLCASSLGDYGYTFGSGTRLTVV.